The rows below give T cell receptor beta chains drawn from one sample of a study of T cell responses to AZD1222 COVID-19 vaccine. Profiled with immunoSEQ multiplex PCR; TCRdb holds only in-frame clones, not every one. The sample shows 150,000 to 200,000 clones, around 93% of them seen only once. Sequencing used peripheral blood, obtained on day 0 of AZD1222 vaccination. The receptors stem from an adult in good health. Each CDR3 is given with its conserved first and last residue. Fields, in order: V gene, D gene, J gene, clone size, CDR3 protein, CDR3 DNA. The D gene is left open where the match is weak. Expanded clones are given a class, and other clones once, few, many or no size at all.

>TRBV28|NA|TRBJ2-7|NA
CASHVQGFSYEQYF
TGTGCCAGCCATGTTCAGGGATTCTCCTACGAGCAGTACTTC
>TRBV9|TRBD2|TRBJ2-3|NA
CASSGSGSTDTQYF
TGTGCCAGCAGCGGTAGCGGGAGCACAGATACGCAGTATTTT
>TRBV7-2|NA|TRBJ2-2|NA
CASSLATTVCSGGLSSGELFF
TGTGCCAGCAGCTTAGCCACTACGGTATGTTCGGGGGGCCTAAGCTCCGGGGAGCTGTTTTTT
>TRBV10-3|NA|TRBJ1-2|NA
CAIHGAVDGYTF
TGTGCCATCCATGGGGCGGTGGATGGCTACACCTTC
>TRBV30|NA|TRBJ2-4|NA
CAWRGLKNIQYF
TGTGCCTGGAGGGGGCTCAAAAACATTCAGTACTTC
>TRBV5-1|NA|TRBJ2-7|NA
CALLPYEQYF
TGCGCCCTCCTCCCCTACGAGCAGTACTTC
>TRBV11-2|NA|TRBJ2-3|NA
CASSLGHGLAAGTDTQYF
TGTGCCAGCAGCTTAGGTCATGGGCTAGCAGCAGGCACAGATACGCAGTATTTT
>TRBV2|NA|TRBJ2-5|few
CASSVAAGETQYF
TGTGCCAGCAGTGTAGCAGCTGGAGAGACCCAGTACTTC
>TRBV6-5|NA|TRBJ2-5|NA
CASSYSPWGEETQYF
TGTGCCAGCAGTTACTCCCCCTGGGGGGAAGAGACCCAGTACTTC
>TRBV3-1/TRBV3-2|NA|TRBJ1-1|NA
CASSQTGGVDTEAFF
TGTGCCAGCAGCCAAACGGGAGGGGTGGACACTGAAGCTTTCTTT
>TRBV10-3|TRBD1|TRBJ1-1|NA
CAISETGGNTEAFF
TGTGCCATCAGTGAAACAGGGGGGAACACTGAAGCTTTCTTT
>TRBV29-1|TRBD2|TRBJ2-1|NA
CSVHLLGRAGSYNEQFF
TGCAGCGTTCACCTACTGGGGAGGGCCGGGTCCTACAATGAGCAGTTCTTC
>TRBV7-8|TRBD1|TRBJ2-7|once
CASSSLAGQGFHEQYF
TGTGCCAGCAGCTCCCTTGCGGGACAGGGATTCCACGAGCAGTACTTC
>TRBV28|NA|TRBJ1-2|NA
CASSFGLSYGYTF
TGTGCCAGCAGTTTTGGACTGAGCTATGGCTACACCTTC
>TRBV19|NA|TRBJ1-2|NA
CASSMATNYGYTF
TGTGCCAGTAGTATGGCCACTAACTATGGCTACACCTTC
>TRBV6-6|NA|TRBJ1-5|NA
CATGGMPMGNQPQHF
TGTGCCACCGGGGGTATGCCGATGGGCAATCAGCCCCAGCATTTT
>TRBV24-1|TRBD2|TRBJ2-1|NA
CATSAASGSYNEQFF
TGTGCCACCAGTGCCGCTAGCGGCTCCTACAATGAGCAGTTCTTC
>TRBV7-9|TRBD1|TRBJ2-7|NA
CASSQGDRGTYEQYF
TGTGCCAGCAGCCAAGGGGACAGGGGTACCTACGAGCAGTACTTC
>TRBV23-1|NA|TRBJ2-5|NA
CASSQSGETQYF
TGCGCCAGCAGTCAATCGGGGGAGACCCAGTACTTC
>TRBV28|NA|TRBJ2-7|NA
CASARGAYSYEQYF
TGTGCCAGCGCTAGGGGGGCCTACTCCTACGAGCAGTACTTC
>TRBV2|NA|TRBJ1-4|NA
CASSEGTYSGNEKLFF
TGTGCCAGCAGTGAAGGGACATACTCAGGGAATGAAAAACTGTTTTTT
>TRBV2|NA|TRBJ2-5|NA
CASSRSGRSQETQYF
TGTGCCAGCAGTCGCAGCGGGCGCAGCCAAGAGACCCAGTACTTC
>TRBV7-8|NA|TRBJ1-3|NA
CASSLRRVDSGNTIYF
TGTGCCAGCAGCTTACGACGGGTTGACTCTGGAAACACCATATATTTT
>TRBV6-5|NA|TRBJ1-2|NA
CAGDSGRPYGYTF
TGTGCCGGGGACTCGGGACGGCCTTATGGCTACACCTTC
>TRBV4-3|TRBD2|TRBJ2-1|NA
CASSSTGTSYNEQFF
TGCGCCAGCAGCTCAACCGGGACTAGCTACAATGAGCAGTTCTTC
>TRBV5-1|TRBD1|TRBJ1-4|NA
CASSKSRGINEKLFF
TGCGCCAGCAGCAAATCCAGGGGGATTAATGAAAAACTGTTTTTT
>TRBV5-6|TRBD2|TRBJ2-1|once
CASSMRLAVIQDEQFF
TGTGCCAGCAGCATGAGACTAGCGGTGATTCAGGATGAGCAGTTCTTC
>TRBV3-1/TRBV3-2|NA|TRBJ1-6|NA
CASSHELQDNQLGNSPLHF
TGTGCCAGCAGCCATGAACTACAAGACAATCAATTGGGGAATTCACCCCTCCACTTT
>TRBV7-3|NA|TRBJ2-1|NA
CASSLIALSTYNEQFF
TGTGCCAGCAGCTTAATCGCCCTTTCGACCTACAATGAGCAGTTCTTC
>TRBV6-6|TRBD1|TRBJ1-6|once
CASSYPAGTGSDDLHF
TGTGCCAGCAGTTACCCTGCCGGGACAGGCTCGGACGACCTCCACTTT
>TRBV15|NA|TRBJ1-3|NA
CATSRVGLNSGNTIYF
TGTGCCACCAGCAGGGTCGGGCTAAACTCTGGAAACACCATATATTTT
>TRBV6-5|TRBD1|TRBJ2-7|few
CASERDSTYEQYF
TGTGCCAGCGAAAGGGACAGTACCTACGAGCAGTACTTC
>TRBV11-2|NA|TRBJ1-6|NA
CASRQRNSPLHF
TGTGCCAGCAGACAGAGGAACTCACCCCTCCACTTT
>TRBV7-9|NA|TRBJ1-1|NA
CASSFGQLERYF
TGTGCCAGCAGCTTTGGACAGCTGGAGCGGTACTTT
>TRBV11-2|TRBD2|TRBJ2-7|NA
CASSLGGATYEQYF
TGTGCCAGCAGCTTGGGAGGGGCGACCTACGAGCAGTACTTC
>TRBV28|NA|TRBJ2-7|NA
CASSSSIGAEQYF
TGTGCCAGCAGCTCCTCAATAGGGGCCGAGCAGTACTTC
>TRBV3-1/TRBV3-2|NA|TRBJ2-7|NA
CASSQYTGSSYEQYF
TGTGCCAGCAGCCAATACACAGGGAGCTCCTACGAGCAGTACTTC
>TRBV19|NA|TRBJ2-3|NA
CASSEDFYTDTQYF
TGTGCCAGTAGTGAAGACTTTTACACAGATACGCAGTATTTT
>TRBV19|NA|TRBJ2-7|NA
CASSPGRKIAAYEQYF
TGTGCCAGTAGTCCCGGACGGAAAATAGCGGCGTACGAGCAGTACTTC
>TRBV6-5|NA|TRBJ1-6|NA
CASTGGSGSPLHF
TGTGCCAGCACCGGGGGTAGCGGTTCACCCCTCCACTTT
>TRBV12-3/TRBV12-4|NA|TRBJ1-2|NA
CASSSVSYGYTF
TGTGCCAGCAGTTCAGTCAGCTATGGCTACACCTTC
>TRBV7-2|NA|TRBJ1-1|once
CASSLDQGQRF
TGTGCCAGCAGCTTAGACCAAGGACAGAGGTTT
>TRBV11-3|TRBD1|TRBJ2-7|NA
CASSPLTGNEQYF
TGTGCCAGCAGCCCACTGACAGGGAACGAGCAGTACTTC
>TRBV5-1|NA|TRBJ1-2|NA
CASSLATVRNYGYTF
TGCGCCAGCAGCTTGGCCACAGTCAGAAACTATGGCTACACCTTC
>TRBV18|TRBD1|TRBJ1-6|NA
CASSHTGADSPLHF
TGTGCCAGCTCACATACAGGGGCGGATTCACCCCTCCACTTT